The 5 T cell receptor beta chains in this list originate from one sample, sequenced in a study of vaccination and CD4 T cells after COVID-19. Treatment of the sample: roughly 11-day PBMC culture with coronavirus spike peptide pools or control peptides (ViraFEST assay). Once obtained from cultured CD4+ T cells, the DNA was sequenced using the Oncomine TCR Beta short-read assay. TCRdb fed the PCR reads into MiXCR, producing one record per CDR3 protein. The table has under 25,000 distinct CDR3 sequences, roughly 41% seen once. For these receptors, no antigen is known. This specimen was CD4+ T cells from blood, cultured in vitro, taken after SARS-CoV-2 vaccination. The receptor source for this set is a human donor who had recovered from COVID-19.

J is TRBJ2-6 and V is TRBV20-1; 7 bases match TRBD2. Germline V gene data show CDR1 as DFQATT and CDR2 as SNEGSKA (reference sequence). The CDR3 runs 17 residues. With V trimmed by 1 base and J by 0 bases, 6 bases remained unmatched. The CDR3 here is CSARATGGISGANVLTF. The CDR3 DNA reads TGCAGTGCTAGAGCCACGGGGGGAATCTCTGGGGCCAACGTCCTGACTTTC.

There are a few counts of this clonotype. The V gene is TRBV20-1, the J gene TRBJ2-7; tentatively, D is TRBD1 (5 bases). CDR1 DFQATT and CDR2 SNEGSKA come from the germline V gene (reference sequence). The CDR3 spans 13 residues. The V and J ends lost 2 bases and 3 bases respectively, with 11 bases between them. CDR3 region: CSARITGNYEQYF. CDR3 bases: TGCAGTGCTAGAATCACAGGAAACTACGAGCAGTACTTC.

The chain combines TRBV19 with TRBJ1-6; D remains unclear. The CDR3 sequence is 14 residues long. CDR1 and CDR2 (germline): LNHDA, SQIVND (reference sequence). Deletions cut 3 bases from V and 4 bases from J, with 7 bases between. This CDR3 reads CASSMDGYNSPLHF. DNA of the CDR3: TGTGCCAGTAGTATGGACGGGTATAATTCACCCCTCCACTTT.

The sample holds a few counts of this clonotype. The chain has TRBV20-1 and TRBJ2-7; maybe TRBD2 (6 bases). The ends were cut back, 0 bases at V and 3 bases at J, with 21 bases in the middle. CDR3 length: 17 amino acids. Germline assignment: CDR1 DFQATT and CDR2 SNEGSKA (reference sequence). In nucleotides, the CDR3 is TGCAGTGCTAGAGATCATTCGTCTACCGGGGGAGGCTACGAGCAGTACTTC. As protein: CSARDHSSTGGGYEQYF.

DNA for the CDR3: TGCGCCAGCAGCCAAGACAGGTCCCAGGACACTGAAGCTTTCTTT. As protein: CASSQDRSQDTEAFF. The chain carries TRBV4-1 and TRBJ1-1; D unclear. The CDR3 is 15 residues long. Trimming left V 0 bases short and J 3 bases short, with 11 bases between. The germline CDR1 and CDR2 sequences are MGHRA and YSYEKL.